These 3 T cell receptor beta chains were sequenced from one sample in a study of blood T cells in healthy people across ages. Sample-barcoded 5' priming and a J-beta primer mix drove a second PCR of 7 to 11 cycles. TCRdb redid the calling of the 5' RACE reads with MiXCR, one entry per CDR3 protein. The sample holds approximately 880,000 distinct CDR3 sequences, approximately 49% seen once. Sequenced input: blood. The receptors derive from a man aged 25-40 years in good health.

This clonotype was detected only a few times. The chain links TRBV3-1 to TRBJ2-7; no clear D. This CDR3 has 13 residues. V dropped 4 bases and J dropped 3 bases, with 10 bases sitting between them. Germline V gene sequence: CDR1 LGHDT, CDR2 YNNKEL (reference sequence). The CDR3 DNA follows: TGTGCCAGCAGCCCCCGCTTTGGCTACGAGCAGTACTTC. It codes for CASSPRFGYEQYF.

The V gene is TRBV7-3, the J gene TRBJ2-3; D is uncertain. The CDR3 length is 14 residues. The ends were cut back, 5 bases at V and 5 bases at J, with 14 bases in the middle. The V gene's germline CDR1 is SGHTA and CDR2 FQGTGA. DNA of the CDR3: TGTGCCAGCAGCGTCGAACCGGTCGGAGATACGCAGTATTTT. Translated: CASSVEPVGDTQYF.

This sequence joins TRBV4-1 and TRBJ2-3, with D unresolved. The CDR3 has 14 residues. Germline V gene sequence: CDR1 MGHRA, CDR2 YSYEKL. Trimming took 3 bases from V and 1 from J, leaving 8 bases between them. CDR3 protein: CASSHVTRTDTQYF. DNA for the CDR3: TGCGCCAGCAGCCACGTGACTCGCACAGATACGCAGTATTTT.